This T cell receptor (beta chain) comes out of a study of blood T cell repertoires in COVID-19 (TCRdb year 2020). Regarding the research as a whole: Collaborator samples came from the United States, Italy and Spain and covered acute and convalescent phases of COVID-19. The material from the prospective study consisted of cDNA or gDNA derived from T cells, B-cell-depleted T cells, or PBMCs. The dataset comprised deeply sampled blood TCRbeta repertoires from subjects exposed to, actively infected with, or recovered from COVID-19. The repertoires were released in a freely available public database meant as a resource for research on the immune response to SARS-CoV-2. The samples were drawn from two sources: the first 160 participants of the ongoing ImmuneRACE study, and some 1,300 subjects contributed by 6 global collaborators. The sample metadata nearly always contained a de-identified subject ID, COVID-19 status, age in years and sex. Where available, HLA class I and class II types were obtained from metadata supplied by the sample provider rather than from assay-based typing.

Whole blood was collected in K2EDTA tubes by collaborating institutions according to the institutions' own protocols. For TCRbeta analysis, collaborators shipped samples as frozen whole blood, isolated PBMCs, or DNA extracted from either of those sample types. TCRbeta CDR3 regions were amplified from genomic DNA by means of the immunoSEQ Assay, a bias-controlled multiplex PCR. The original methods were these. Nucleated cell counts per sample were estimated from amplification of reference gene primers within the assay. Sequence reads were collapsed and filtered to measure the absolute abundance of every unique TCRbeta CDR3 rearrangement. Productive Simpson clonality was computed per sample as the square root of Simpson's diversity index over productive rearrangements. TCRdb limited this immuneACCESS table to in-frame rearrangements with V and J called. A share of clones is missing; checked studies link under half to unresolved V genes, and the rest is unexplained. D and trimming were read from the DNA, whereas the V and J calls and clone size are those reported in that table. The sample table records under 80,000 clones; over 80% of these occur just once. The top ten constitute 6.5% to 7.5% of the sample.

Overall study outcomes, separate from this receptor: Clinical and demographic metadata were provided uncurated, with the amount varying by source and participant.

A word on this clone: The clone's antigen remains unknown. No quality values exist for individual bases; no much larger clone is one base distant.

This TCR derives from a woman at least 80 years old with active COVID-19. What was sequenced was peripheral blood.

The CDR3 reads as follows: CASSRTGTGGYTF. The DNA is as follows: TGTGCCAGCAGTCGGACAGGTACGGGTGGCTACACCTTC. The chain is made from TRBV28 and TRBJ1-2, with 7 bases aligning to TRBD1. V ends up 5 bases short and J 7 bases short, with an unmatched junction base count of 7. Taken from cysteine to phenylalanine, the CDR3 has 13 residues. Only CDR3 DNA is held: 39 bases, read in frame from base 1. CDR1 and CDR2 are read off the germline V gene as MDHEN and SYDVKM.